This TCR beta chain was recorded in a study of T cells in localized non-small cell lung cancer. Termini included, the CDR3 measures 14 amino acids. Germline V gene lookup returns CDR1 MNHNS and CDR2 SASEGT. Profiled with immunoSEQ multiplex PCR; TCRdb holds only in-frame clones, not every one. The data show about 20,000 clones, approximately 89% seen once. Study results and caveats: A median of roughly 55 of the top 100 tumor clones appeared in adjacent lung, which was paired and uninvolved. Heterogeneity remains possible, as sequencing covered one tumor region only.

About this clone itself: The antigen is not known. The limits of the CDR3 on the DNA are not certain, so only TCRdb's listed CDR3 is given.

The TCR sequence derives from a man aged 40-75 years with stage I lung adenocarcinoma. The chain couples TRBV6-1 to TRBJ1-1; TRBD1, as called in the table, went unchecked against the DNA. The sequenced sample was peripheral blood, obtained before any cancer treatment. The CDR3 reads CASILGQMNTEAFF.